This T cell receptor beta chain was obtained from a study of blood T cells in healthy people across ages. Study-level background: Per two T cells, about one barcoded beta molecule was captured through template switching.

Germline V CDR1 and CDR2: SQVTM, ANQGSEA. The CDR3 extends over 12 amino acids. V lost 7 bases, J lost 4 bases, and 3 bases stayed unmatched. Donors each provided around 10 milliliters of peripheral blood. For the second PCR, which ran for about 7 to 11 cycles, a sample-barcoded 5' primer and a J-beta primer mix were used. Through a template-switch adaptor with 12 random nucleotides, each cDNA molecule received a tag. TCRdb re-analysed the 5' RACE reads in MiXCR, keeping a single row per CDR3 protein. This table holds over 950,000 distinct CDR3 sequences, about 53% found once. Source material: blood. The clonotype originates from a woman in her sixties in good health. The V and J genes are TRBV29-1 and TRBJ2-1; 8 positions match TRBD1. CDR3 in amino acids: CSAGGRYNEQFF. The CDR3 DNA is TGCAGCGCAGGGGGCAGGTACAATGAGCAGTTCTTC.